Below are 4 T cell receptor beta chains sequenced from a single sample in a study of T-cell memory formation after mild COVID-19. TCRdb analysed the 5' RACE reads with MiXCR anew, one entry per CDR3 protein. The sample includes some 68,000 distinct CDR3 sequences, around 17% of them seen just once. Sequenced sample: PBMCs or a T cell subset sorted from them (not recorded which). The receptors here all came from an adult woman who had mild COVID-19 (a few samples of this study predate the infection). Cell type and time point are not known.

CDR3 DNA: TGTGCCACCAGTGATTTGTGGCAGGGGGGCGCAGATACGCAGTATTTT. Protein product: CATSDLWQGGADTQYF. The chain links TRBV24-1 to TRBJ2-3, with D perhaps matching TRBD1 (7 bases). Trimming took 0 bases from V and 4 from J, leaving 13 bases between them. This CDR3 contains 16 residues. CDR1 is KGHDR and CDR2 is SFDVKD in the germline V gene.

The rearrangement links TRBV18 to TRBJ2-2; D is perhaps TRBD2 (6 bases). The CDR3 is made up of 18 amino acids. Trimming removed 2 bases from V and 4 bases from J, with 20 bases in between. CDR1 KGHSH and CDR2 LQKENI come from the germline V gene. CDR3 protein: CASSPSRGSGLGTGELFF. In DNA, the CDR3 is TGTGCCAGCTCACCATCGCGGGGTTCCGGCCTGGGCACCGGGGAGCTGTTTTTT.

This clonotype has more than one count but fewer than ten. V usage is TRBV24-1 and J usage is TRBJ2-7; 10 positions match TRBD2. There are 15 residues in the CDR3. The V and J ends lost 6 bases and 2 bases, in that order; junction bases with no gene match: 6. Germline V gives CDR1 KGHDR, CDR2 SFDVKD. DNA of the CDR3: TGTGCCACCAGTTCCAGAGCGGGGGGGACCTACGAGCAGTACTTC. It yields the protein CATSSRAGGTYEQYF.

The chain combines TRBV10-2 with TRBJ1-1; D gene uncertain. This CDR3 spans 12 amino acids. The V gene's germline CDR1 is WSHSY and CDR2 SAAADI. V was trimmed by 2 bases and J by 7 bases, leaving 8 bases between them. CDR3 nucleotide sequence: TGCGCCAGCAGTGAGCCTGGGAATGAAGCTTTCTTT. Translation gives CASSEPGNEAFF.